This TCR beta chain stems from a study of blood T cell repertoires in COVID-19. In the source study's methods: For nucleated cells, counts were estimated from reference gene primer amplification. Profiling relied on immunoSEQ multiplex PCR, and the TCRdb table lists in-frame clones only, not all of them. V, J and clone size are those of that table, while D and trimming were read from the DNA. The sample lists about 210,000 clones, around 83% seen once, with 2.5% to 3.5% in the top ten. The germline V gene has CDR1 SGHNT and CDR2 YYREEE (reference sequence). CDR3 size: 16 residues. With V trimmed by 0 bases and J by 6 bases, 7 bases remained unmatched.

The rearrangement joins TRBV5-4 to TRBJ2-2; TRBD1 matches at 8 bases. The sequence derives from a man in his forties or fifties with active or convalescent COVID-19. The sequencing input was peripheral blood. The CDR3 loop is CASSLGTQGVAGELFF. The DNA for the CDR3 is TGTGCCAGCAGCTTGGGCACACAGGGGGTGGCCGGGGAGCTGTTTTTT.